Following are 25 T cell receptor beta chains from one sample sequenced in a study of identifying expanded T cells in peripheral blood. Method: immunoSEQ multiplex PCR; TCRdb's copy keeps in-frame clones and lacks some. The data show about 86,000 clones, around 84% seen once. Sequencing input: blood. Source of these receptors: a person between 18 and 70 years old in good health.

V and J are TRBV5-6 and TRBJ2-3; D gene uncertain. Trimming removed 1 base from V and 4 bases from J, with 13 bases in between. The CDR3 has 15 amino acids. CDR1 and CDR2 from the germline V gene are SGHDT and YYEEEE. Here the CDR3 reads CASSLISGAPDTQYF. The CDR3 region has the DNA TGTGCCAGCAGCTTGATCAGTGGAGCGCCAGATACGCAGTATTTT.

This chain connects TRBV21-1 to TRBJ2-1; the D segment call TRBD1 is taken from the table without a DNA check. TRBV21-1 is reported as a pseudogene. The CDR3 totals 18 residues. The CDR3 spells CASSKDEVKGPPPDEQFF. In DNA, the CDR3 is TGTGCCAGCAGCAAAGACGAAGTCAAGGGGCCTCCTCCGGATGAGCAGTTCTTC.

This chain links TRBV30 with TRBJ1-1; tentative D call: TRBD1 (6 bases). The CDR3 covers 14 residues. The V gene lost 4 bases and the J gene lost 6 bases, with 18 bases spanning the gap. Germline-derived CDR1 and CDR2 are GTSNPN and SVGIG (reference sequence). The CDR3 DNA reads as TGTGCCTGGATGGGGAACAGGGTTGTGGCTGAAGCTTTCTTT. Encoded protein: CAWMGNRVVAEAFF.

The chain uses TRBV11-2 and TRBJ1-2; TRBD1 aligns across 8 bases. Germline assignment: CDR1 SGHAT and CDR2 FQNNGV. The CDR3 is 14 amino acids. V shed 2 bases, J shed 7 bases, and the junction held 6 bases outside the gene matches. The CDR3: CASSLQRQGAGYTF. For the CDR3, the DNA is TGTGCCAGCAGCTTACAGCGTCAGGGGGCTGGCTACACCTTC.

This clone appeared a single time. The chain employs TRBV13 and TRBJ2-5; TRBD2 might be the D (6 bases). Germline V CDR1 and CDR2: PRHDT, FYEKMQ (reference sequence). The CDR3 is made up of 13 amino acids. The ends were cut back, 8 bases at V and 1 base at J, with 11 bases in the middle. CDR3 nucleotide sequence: TGTGCCAGCGCTTCGGGAGTCCAAGAGACCCAGTACTTC. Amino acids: CASASGVQETQYF.

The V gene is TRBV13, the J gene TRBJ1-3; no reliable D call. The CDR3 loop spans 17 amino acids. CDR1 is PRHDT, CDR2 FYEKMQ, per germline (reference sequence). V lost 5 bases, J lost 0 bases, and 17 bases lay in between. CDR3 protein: CASSPLRPGLSGNTIYF. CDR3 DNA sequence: TGTGCCAGCAGCCCACTCCGGCCAGGCCTCTCTGGAAACACCATATATTTT.

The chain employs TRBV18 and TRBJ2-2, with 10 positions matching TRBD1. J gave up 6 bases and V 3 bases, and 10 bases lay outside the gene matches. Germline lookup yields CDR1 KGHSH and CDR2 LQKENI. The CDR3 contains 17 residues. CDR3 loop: CASSPATGGAFAGELFF. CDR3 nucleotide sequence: TGTGCCAGCTCACCCGCGACAGGGGGCGCCTTCGCCGGGGAGCTGTTTTTT.

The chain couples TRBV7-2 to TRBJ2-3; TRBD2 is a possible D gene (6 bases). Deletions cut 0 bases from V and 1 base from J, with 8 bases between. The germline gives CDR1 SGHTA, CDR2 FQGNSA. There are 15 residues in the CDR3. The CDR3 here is CASSLASGGTDTQYF. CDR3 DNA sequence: TGTGCCAGCAGCTTAGCGTCGGGGGGCACAGATACGCAGTATTTT.

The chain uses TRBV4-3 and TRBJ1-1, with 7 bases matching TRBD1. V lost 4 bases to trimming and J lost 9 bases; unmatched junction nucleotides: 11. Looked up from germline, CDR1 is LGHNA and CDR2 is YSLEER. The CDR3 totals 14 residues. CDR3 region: CASSPDRVGLQAFF. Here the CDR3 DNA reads TGCGCCAGCAGCCCCGACAGGGTTGGTCTTCAAGCTTTCTTT.

CDR3 coding DNA: TGTGCCAGCACCATAAGGGTCGGACAGGGTCTCTACGAGCAGTACTTC. It translates to CASTIRVGQGLYEQYF. The chain combines TRBV13 with TRBJ2-5, with TRBD1 identical over 8 bases. The closer fit of TRBJ2-7 to the DNA end suggests the J call may be wrong. Germline V lookup: CDR1 PRHDT, CDR2 FYEKMQ (reference sequence). The CDR3 has 16 amino acids.

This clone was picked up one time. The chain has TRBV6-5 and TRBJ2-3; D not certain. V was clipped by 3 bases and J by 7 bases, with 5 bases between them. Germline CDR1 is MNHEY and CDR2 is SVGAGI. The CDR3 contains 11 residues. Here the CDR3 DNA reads TGTGCCAGCAGTTATCAAAATACGCAGTATTTT. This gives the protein CASSYQNTQYF.

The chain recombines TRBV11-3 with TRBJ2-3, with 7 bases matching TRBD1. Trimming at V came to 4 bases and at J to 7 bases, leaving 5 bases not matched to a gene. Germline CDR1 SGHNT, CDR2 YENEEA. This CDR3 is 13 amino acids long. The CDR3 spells CASSSTQGYTQYF. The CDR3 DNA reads TGTGCCAGCAGCTCTACACAGGGGTATACGCAGTATTTT. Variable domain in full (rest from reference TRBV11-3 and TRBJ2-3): EAGVVQSPRYKIIEKKQPVAFWCNPISGHNTLYWYLQNLGQGPELLIRYENEEAVDDSQLPKDRFSAERLKGVDSTLKIQPAELGDSAVYLCASSSTQGYTQYFGPGTRLTVL.

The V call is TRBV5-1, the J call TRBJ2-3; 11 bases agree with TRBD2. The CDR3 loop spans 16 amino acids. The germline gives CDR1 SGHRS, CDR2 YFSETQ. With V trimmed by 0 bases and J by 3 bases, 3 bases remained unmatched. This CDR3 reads CASSLASSGGTDTQYF. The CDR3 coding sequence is TGCGCCAGCAGCTTGGCCTCTAGCGGGGGGACAGATACGCAGTATTTT.

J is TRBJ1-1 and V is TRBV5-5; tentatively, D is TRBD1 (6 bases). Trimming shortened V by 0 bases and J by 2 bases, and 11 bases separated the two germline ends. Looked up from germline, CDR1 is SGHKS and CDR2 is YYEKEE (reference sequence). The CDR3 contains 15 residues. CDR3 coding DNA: TGTGCCAGCAGCTTGGGGGGACACACCAACACTGAAGCTTTCTTT. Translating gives CASSLGGHTNTEAFF.

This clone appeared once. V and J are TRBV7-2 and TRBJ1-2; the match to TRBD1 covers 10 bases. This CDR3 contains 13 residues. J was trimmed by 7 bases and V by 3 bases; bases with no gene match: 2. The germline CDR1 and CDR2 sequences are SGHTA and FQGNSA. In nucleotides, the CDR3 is TGTGCCAGCAGCTTCGACAGGGGGCTTGGCTACACCTTC. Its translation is CASSFDRGLGYTF. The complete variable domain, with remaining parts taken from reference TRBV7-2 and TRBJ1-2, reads GAGVSQSPSNKVTEKGKDVELRCDPISGHTALYWYRQSLGQGLEFLIYFQGNSAPDKSGLPSDRFSAERTGGSVSTLTIQRTQQEDSAVYLCASSFDRGLGYTFGSGTRLTVV.

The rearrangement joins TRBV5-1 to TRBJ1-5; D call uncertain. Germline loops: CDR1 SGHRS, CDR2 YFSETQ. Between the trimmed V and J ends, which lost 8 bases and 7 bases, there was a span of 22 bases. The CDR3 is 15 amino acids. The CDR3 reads CASEIGSPTGQPQHF. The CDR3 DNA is TGCGCCAGTGAAATAGGGAGCCCGACGGGGCAGCCCCAGCATTTT.

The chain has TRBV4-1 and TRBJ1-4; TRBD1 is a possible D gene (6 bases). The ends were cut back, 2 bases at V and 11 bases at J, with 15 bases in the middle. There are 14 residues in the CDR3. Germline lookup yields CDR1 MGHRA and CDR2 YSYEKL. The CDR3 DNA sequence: TGCGCCAGCAGCCAATCCAGGGGCCGATTTAAACTGTTTTTT. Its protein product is CASSQSRGRFKLFF.

The CDR3 DNA follows: TGTGCCTGGAGTGATGGGAACACCCAAGCTTTCTTT. Protein product: CAWSDGNTQAFF. The V gene is TRBV30, the J gene TRBJ1-1, with D uncertain. V shed 1 base and J shed 9 bases, with 12 bases lying between them. Looked up from germline, CDR1 is GTSNPN and CDR2 is SVGIG (reference sequence). The CDR3 has 12 residues.

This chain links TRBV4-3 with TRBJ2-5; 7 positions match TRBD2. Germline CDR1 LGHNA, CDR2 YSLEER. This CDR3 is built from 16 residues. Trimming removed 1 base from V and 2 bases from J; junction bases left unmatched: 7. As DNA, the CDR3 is TGCGCCAGCAGCCAAGTTGCAGCGGGGTTACAAGAGACCCAGTACTTC. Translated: CASSQVAAGLQETQYF.

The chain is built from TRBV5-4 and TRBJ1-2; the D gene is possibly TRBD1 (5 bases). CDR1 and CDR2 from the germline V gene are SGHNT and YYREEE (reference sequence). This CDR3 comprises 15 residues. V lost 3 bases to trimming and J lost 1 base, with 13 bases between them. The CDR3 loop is CASSSGGNYNYGYTF. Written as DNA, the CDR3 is TGTGCCAGCAGCTCCGGGGGGAACTATAACTATGGCTACACCTTC.

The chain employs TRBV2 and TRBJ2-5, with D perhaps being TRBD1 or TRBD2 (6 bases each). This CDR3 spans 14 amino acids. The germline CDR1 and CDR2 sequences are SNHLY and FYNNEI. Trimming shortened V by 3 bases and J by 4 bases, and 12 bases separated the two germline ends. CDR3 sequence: CASSDDRGAETQYF. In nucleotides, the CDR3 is TGTGCCAGCAGTGACGATAGGGGGGCAGAGACCCAGTACTTC.

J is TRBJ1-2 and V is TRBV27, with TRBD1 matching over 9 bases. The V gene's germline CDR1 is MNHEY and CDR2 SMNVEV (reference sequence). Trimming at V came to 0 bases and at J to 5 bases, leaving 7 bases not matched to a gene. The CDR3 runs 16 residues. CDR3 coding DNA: TGTGCCAGCAGTTTATCGGGTACAGGGGGCAGGTATGGCTACACCTTC. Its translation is CASSLSGTGGRYGYTF.

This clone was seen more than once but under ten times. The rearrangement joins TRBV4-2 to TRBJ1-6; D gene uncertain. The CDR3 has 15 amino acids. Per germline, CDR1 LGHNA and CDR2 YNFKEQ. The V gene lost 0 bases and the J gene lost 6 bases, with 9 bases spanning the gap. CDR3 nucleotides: TGTGCCAGCAGCCAAGAAGTGACATCTAATTCACCCCTCCACTTT. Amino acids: CASSQEVTSNSPLHF.

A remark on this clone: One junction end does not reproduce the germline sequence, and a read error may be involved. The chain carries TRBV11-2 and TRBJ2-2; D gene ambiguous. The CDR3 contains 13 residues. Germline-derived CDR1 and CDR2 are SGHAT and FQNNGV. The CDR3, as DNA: TGTGCCAGCAGCTTAGAGAACTCCGGGGAGCTGTTTTTT. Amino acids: CASSLENSGELFF.

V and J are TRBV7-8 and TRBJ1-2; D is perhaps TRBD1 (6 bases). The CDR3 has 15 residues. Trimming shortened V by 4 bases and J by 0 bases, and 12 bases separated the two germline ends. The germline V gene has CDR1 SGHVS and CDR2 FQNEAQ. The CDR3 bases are TGTGCCAGCAGCTGGGGGGCCGGGTCTAACTATGGCTACACCTTC. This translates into CASSWGAGSNYGYTF. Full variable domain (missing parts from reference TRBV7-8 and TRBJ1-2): GAGVSQSPRYKVAKRGQDVALRCDPISGHVSLFWYQQALGQGPEFLTYFQNEAQLDKSGLPSDRFFAERPEGSVSTLKIQRTQQEDSAVYLCASSWGAGSNYGYTFGSGTRLTVV.